The text below deals with one T cell receptor (beta chain). The assay was immunoSEQ multiplex PCR, and TCRdb's table has in-frame clones only and misses some. In the table there are some 130,000 clones, about 90% of which are singletons. Germline V gives CDR1 SGHTA, CDR2 FQGNSA. With 3 bases clipped from V and 3 bases from J, the junction kept 5 bases outside the gene matches. This CDR3 contains 15 residues. The source of the sample is a study of T cell responses to AZD1222 COVID-19 vaccine. Background on the study: Both about-4-week and about-12-week second-dose recipients were combined.

The sequencing here drew on peripheral blood, taken on day 0 of AZD1222 vaccination. The sequence derives from an adult in good health. V is TRBV7-2 and J is TRBJ1-5; 7 positions match TRBD1. The CDR3 region has the DNA TGTGCCAGCAGCTTGGCACAGGGGACCAATCAGCCCCAGCATTTT. It codes for CASSLAQGTNQPQHF. The full variable domain, its missing parts supplied by reference TRBV7-2 and TRBJ1-5, is GAGVSQSPSNKVTEKGKDVELRCDPISGHTALYWYRQSLGQGLEFLIYFQGNSAPDKSGLPSDRFSAERTGGSVSTLTIQRTQQEDSAVYLCASSLAQGTNQPQHFGDGTRLSIL.